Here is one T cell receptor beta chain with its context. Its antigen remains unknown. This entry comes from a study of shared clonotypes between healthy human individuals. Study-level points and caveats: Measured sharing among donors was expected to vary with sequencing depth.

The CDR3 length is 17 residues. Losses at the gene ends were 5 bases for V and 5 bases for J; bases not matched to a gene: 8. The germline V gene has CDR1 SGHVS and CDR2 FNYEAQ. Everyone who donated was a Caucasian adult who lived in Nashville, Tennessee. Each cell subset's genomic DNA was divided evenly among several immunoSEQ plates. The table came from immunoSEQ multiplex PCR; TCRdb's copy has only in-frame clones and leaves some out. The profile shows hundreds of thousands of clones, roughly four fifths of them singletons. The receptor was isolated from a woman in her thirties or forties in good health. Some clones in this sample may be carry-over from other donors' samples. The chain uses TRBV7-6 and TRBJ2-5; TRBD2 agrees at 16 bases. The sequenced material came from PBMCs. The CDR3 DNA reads TGTGCCAGCAGCCTTTTCCCGGGACTAGCGGGGGGGGAGACCCAGTACTTC. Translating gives CASSLFPGLAGGETQYF. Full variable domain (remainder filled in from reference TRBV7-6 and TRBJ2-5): GAGVSQSPRYKVTKRGQDVALRCDPISGHVSLYWYRQALGQGPEFLTYFNYEAQQDKSGLPNDRFSAERPEGSISTLTIQRTEQRDSAMYRCASSLFPGLAGGETQYFGPGTRLLVL.